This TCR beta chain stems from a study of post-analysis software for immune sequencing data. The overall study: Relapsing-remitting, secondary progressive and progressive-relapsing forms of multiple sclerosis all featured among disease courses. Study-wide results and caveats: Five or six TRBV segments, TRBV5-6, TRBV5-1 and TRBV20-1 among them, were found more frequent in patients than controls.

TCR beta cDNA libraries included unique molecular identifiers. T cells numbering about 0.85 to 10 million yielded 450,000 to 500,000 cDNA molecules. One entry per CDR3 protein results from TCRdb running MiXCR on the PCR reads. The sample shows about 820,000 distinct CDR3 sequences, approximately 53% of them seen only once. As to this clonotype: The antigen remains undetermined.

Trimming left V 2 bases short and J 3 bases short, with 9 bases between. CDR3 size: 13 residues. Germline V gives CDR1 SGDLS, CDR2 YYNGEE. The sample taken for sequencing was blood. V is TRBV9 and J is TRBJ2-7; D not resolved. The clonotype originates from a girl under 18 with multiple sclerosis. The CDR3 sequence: CASSVAVNYEQYF. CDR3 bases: TGTGCCAGCAGCGTGGCGGTAAACTACGAGCAGTACTTC.